This entry lists 18 T cell receptor beta chains sequenced from one sample in a study of blood T cell repertoires in COVID-19. Measured with immunoSEQ multiplex PCR; TCRdb has only the in-frame clones, and not every one. The sample lists roughly 500,000 clones, 70% to 90% occurring once. Sequences were obtained from PBMCs or T cells enriched from blood (not recorded which). The receptors stem from a woman aged 60 to 75 who had recovered from COVID-19.

In this sample, this clone turned up a few times. The chain links TRBV7-2 to TRBJ2-3; D not certain. The CDR3 loop spans 14 amino acids. V was pared by 8 bases and J by 0 bases, with 12 bases between. Germline CDR1 reads SGHTA; CDR2 reads FQGNSA. CDR3 DNA: TGTGCCAGCTCGCCATACATAAGCACAGATACGCAGTATTTT. Amino acids: CASSPYISTDTQYF.

This clone was seen a few times. The chain joins TRBV21-1 to TRBJ1-4. TRBV21-1 corresponds to a pseudogene. The CDR3 sequence is 14 residues long. The CDR3 protein is CASSKGGLNEKLFF. For the CDR3, the DNA is TGTGCCAGCAGCAAAGGCGGTTTGAATGAAAAACTGTTTTTT.

This chain links TRBV28 with TRBJ2-6, with a possible D match to TRBD2 (5 bases). This CDR3 comprises 18 residues. Germline values: CDR1 MDHEN, CDR2 SYDVKM. Trimming left V 5 bases short and J 1 base short, with 18 bases between. The CDR3 protein is CASSHRGKGGSGANVLTF. CDR3 coding DNA: TGTGCCAGCAGTCACCGAGGGAAAGGCGGTTCTGGGGCCAACGTCCTGACTTTC.

This clone was found once. The chain is built from TRBV9 and TRBJ2-1; D is uncertain. The ends were cut back, 4 bases at V and 7 bases at J, with 6 bases in the middle. The germline V gene encodes CDR1 SGDLS and CDR2 YYNGEE. The CDR3 totals 11 residues. CDR3 sequence (DNA): TGTGCCAGCAGCTCCGGGAATGAGCAGTTCTTC. This sequence encodes CASSSGNEQFF.

The chain employs TRBV18 and TRBJ2-3; D remains unclear. Trimming took 5 bases from V and 3 from J, leaving 6 bases between them. CDR1 and CDR2 from the germline V gene are KGHSH and LQKENI. CDR3 length equals 12 residues. The CDR3 bases are TGTGCCAGCTCAGACGGGACAGATACGCAGTATTTT. Protein: CASSDGTDTQYF.

The J gene is TRBJ2-3, the V gene TRBV7-6; 9 bases fit TRBD1. This CDR3 comprises 19 residues. V dropped 5 bases and J dropped 1; count of bases not matched to a gene: 16. Germline CDR1 SGHVS, CDR2 FNYEAQ. CDR3 nucleotides: TGTGCCAGCAGCGGGACAGGGAAGTTTCTCTGGTTACGCACAGATACGCAGTATTTT. Translating it yields CASSGTGKFLWLRTDTQYF.

V is TRBV7-2 and J is TRBJ1-2; a possible D gene is TRBD1 (6 bases). CDR1 SGHTA and CDR2 FQGNSA come from the germline V gene. The ends were cut back, 2 bases at V and 4 bases at J, with 8 bases in the middle. The CDR3 runs to 13 residues. This chain's CDR3 is CASSLRGSYGYTF. The CDR3 bases are TGTGCCAGCAGCTTAAGGGGGAGCTATGGCTACACCTTC.

The chain recombines TRBV3-1 (or the pseudogene TRBV3-2) with TRBJ2-3; 8 bases fit TRBD2. Germline assignment: CDR1 LGHDT and CDR2 YNNKEL (reference sequence). V was clipped by 4 bases and J by 0 bases; unmatched bases: 3. This CDR3 has 15 residues. Written as DNA, the CDR3 is TGTGCCAGCAGCCTCGGGGGGGATAGCACAGATACGCAGTATTTT. Translation gives CASSLGGDSTDTQYF.

This chain uses TRBV4-1 with TRBJ2-7, with TRBD2 identical over 15 bases. This CDR3 is 16 amino acids long. Germline V gene data show CDR1 as MGHRA and CDR2 as YSYEKL. The V segment lost 4 bases and the J segment 4 bases; nucleotides outside the gene matches: 5. CDR3 coding DNA: TGCGCCAGCAGCCCCGGACTAGCGGGGGGGCAATACGAGCAGTACTTC. Its translation is CASSPGLAGGQYEQYF.

This clone was detected only once. V is TRBV27 and J is TRBJ1-2; 8 nucleotides match TRBD1. Germline-derived CDR1 and CDR2 are MNHEY and SMNVEV (reference sequence). The CDR3 sequence is 15 residues long. The V gene end was trimmed by 3 bases and the J gene end by 5 bases; junction bases not matched to a gene: 8. This CDR3 reads CASSFEPGQVYGYTF. Written as DNA, the CDR3 is TGTGCCAGCAGTTTTGAACCGGGACAGGTTTATGGCTACACCTTC.

This clone has a count of ten or more. CDR3 nucleotides: TGTGCCAGCATCTCTAAATCCGGGGAGCTGTTTTTT. Amino acid sequence: CASISKSGELFF. The V and J genes are TRBV6-6 and TRBJ2-2, with no clear D. V lost 7 bases to trimming and J lost 6 bases, with 9 bases between them. Germline-derived CDR1 and CDR2 are MNHNY and SVGAGI (reference sequence). The CDR3 is 12 amino acids.

The table lists this clone with a few counts. This chain joins TRBV2 and TRBJ1-2; possible D gene TRBD1, 5 bases. Germline V lookup: CDR1 SNHLY, CDR2 FYNNEI. The CDR3 is 11 amino acids. CDR3 region: CASGGYYGYTF. In DNA form, the CDR3 reads TGTGCAAGTGGGGGGTACTATGGCTACACCTTC.

The chain has TRBV5-8 and TRBJ1-2, with 10 bases lining up with TRBD1. The CDR3 has 14 residues. The J segment lost 6 bases and the V segment lost 4 bases, leaving 6 bases of the junction unmatched. Germline CDR1 and CDR2: SGHTS and YDEGEE. The CDR3 DNA is TGTGCCAGCAGCCATATGGACAGGGGGAATGGCTACACCTTC. Protein product: CASSHMDRGNGYTF.

The chain links TRBV15 to TRBJ1-4; 7 bases map to TRBD1. With V trimmed by 1 base and J by 0 bases, 5 bases remained unmatched. Germline V gene sequence: CDR1 LNHNV, CDR2 YYDKDF (reference sequence). The CDR3 is 17 residues long. The CDR3: CATSRVAGGATNEKLFF. CDR3 DNA: TGTGCCACCAGCAGAGTGGCAGGGGGAGCAACTAATGAAAAACTGTTTTTT.

The rearrangement joins TRBV14 to TRBJ2-1; maybe TRBD1 (5 bases). Germline V gene lookup returns CDR1 SGHDN and CDR2 FVKESK. Trimming left V 1 base short and J 7 bases short, with 14 bases between. The CDR3 covers 15 residues. CDR3: CASSQAGTSGNEQFF. CDR3 bases: TGTGCCAGCAGCCAAGCGGGCACTTCAGGGAATGAGCAGTTCTTC.

The chain has TRBV7-9 and TRBJ1-5; 10 nucleotides match TRBD1. V trimming: 6 bases; J trimming: 5 bases; junction bases outside the gene matches: 10. CDR3 size: 16 residues. CDR1 is SEHNR and CDR2 is FQNEAQ in the germline V gene (reference sequence). The CDR3 DNA reads as TGTGCCAGCAGTCCTCCCGGGACAGGGGTCCATCAGCCCCAGCATTTT. Translation: CASSPPGTGVHQPQHF.

This chain connects TRBV5-1 to TRBJ1-2; TRBD1 is a possible D gene (6 bases). Germline CDR1 SGHRS, CDR2 YFSETQ. V shed 4 bases and J shed 3 bases, with 13 bases lying between them. The CDR3 length is 14 residues. The CDR3: CASSHDRPDYGYTF. The CDR3 DNA reads TGCGCCAGCAGCCATGACAGGCCAGACTATGGCTACACCTTC. Looking up the rest from reference TRBV5-1 and TRBJ1-2 gives the full variable domain: KAGVTQTPRYLIKTRGQQVTLSCSPISGHRSVSWYQQTPGQGLQFLFEYFSETQRNKGNFPGRFSGRQFSNSRSEMNVSTLELGDSALYLCASSHDRPDYGYTFGSGTRLTVV.

V usage is TRBV2 and J usage is TRBJ2-7; TRBD2 agrees at 7 bases. CDR1 SNHLY and CDR2 FYNNEI come from the germline V gene. CDR3 size: 15 residues. The junction had 6 bases not matched to a gene; V was cut back by 2 bases and J by 2 bases. Written as DNA, the CDR3 is TGTGCCAGCAGTGAAAGCGGGATTGGGCCCTACGAGCAGTACTTC. It is translated as CASSESGIGPYEQYF.